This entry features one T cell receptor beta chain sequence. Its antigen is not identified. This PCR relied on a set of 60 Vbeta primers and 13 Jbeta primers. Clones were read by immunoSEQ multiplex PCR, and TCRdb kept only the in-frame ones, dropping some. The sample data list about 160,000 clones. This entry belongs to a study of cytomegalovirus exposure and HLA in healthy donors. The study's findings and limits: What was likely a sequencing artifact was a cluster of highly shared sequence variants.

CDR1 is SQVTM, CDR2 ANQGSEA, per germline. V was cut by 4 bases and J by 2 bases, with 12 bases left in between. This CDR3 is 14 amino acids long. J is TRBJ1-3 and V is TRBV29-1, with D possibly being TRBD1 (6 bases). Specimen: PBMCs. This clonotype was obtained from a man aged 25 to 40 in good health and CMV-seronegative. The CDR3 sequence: CSVAEGVPGNTIYF. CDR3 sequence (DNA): TGCAGCGTTGCCGAGGGGGTGCCTGGAAACACCATATATTTT. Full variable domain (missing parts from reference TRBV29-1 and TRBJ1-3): SAVISQKPSRDICQRGTSLTIQCQVDSQVTMMFWYRQQPGQSLTLIATANQGSEATYESGFVIDKFPISRPNLTFSTLTVSNMSPEDSSIYLCSVAEGVPGNTIYFGEGSWLTVV.